This T cell receptor (beta chain) was profiled in a study of beta chain features in type 1 diabetes. As every portion of the isolated RNA was reverse transcribed, the sequencing read expressed TCRB transcripts. Assay used: immunoSEQ multiplex PCR; TCRdb lists only in-frame clones, some missing. Of 25,000 to 30,000 clones listed, less than 65% are singletons. The CDR3 is made up of 16 amino acids. Per the germline V gene, CDR1 is SGHTA and CDR2 is FQGTGA. The trim removed 5 bases at V and 2 bases at J, leaving 10 bases unmatched. On this clone: Its antigen is not known.

Study observations and caveats: Moderate but significant shortening of TCRB CDR3s was recorded in all four CD4+ subsets from Type 1 diabetes patients. Whether TCRB rearrangement is influenced by HLA type was left unresolved in this analysis.

Material: Tregs from blood. The chain carries TRBV7-3 and TRBJ2-3, with 7 bases fitting TRBD2. This sequence originates from a woman in her twenties or thirties with type 1 diabetes. As DNA, the CDR3 is TGTGCCAGCAGCAACCCATCAGCGGGGCTCACAGATACGCAGTATTTT. This translates into CASSNPSAGLTDTQYF.